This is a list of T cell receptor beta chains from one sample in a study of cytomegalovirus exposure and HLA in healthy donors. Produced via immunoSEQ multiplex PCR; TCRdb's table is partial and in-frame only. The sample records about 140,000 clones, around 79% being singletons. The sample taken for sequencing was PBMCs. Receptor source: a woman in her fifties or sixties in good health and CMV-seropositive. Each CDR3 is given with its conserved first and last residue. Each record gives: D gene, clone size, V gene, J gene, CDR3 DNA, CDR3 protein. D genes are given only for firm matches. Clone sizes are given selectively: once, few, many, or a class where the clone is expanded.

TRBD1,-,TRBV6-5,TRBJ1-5,TGTGCCAGCAGTTATTATACAGGGGGGAATCATCAGCCCCAGCATTTT,CASSYYTGGNHQPQHF
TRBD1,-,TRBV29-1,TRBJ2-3,TGCAGCGTTGCTGGGACAGTCACAGATACGCAGTATTTT,CSVAGTVTDTQYF
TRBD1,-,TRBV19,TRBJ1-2,TGTGCCAGTAGATCCCGGACAGGGGCTTATGGCTACACCTTC,CASRSRTGAYGYTF
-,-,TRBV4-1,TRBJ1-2,TGCGCCAGCAGCCAAGCGAGGGGCTACACCTTC,CASSQARGYTF
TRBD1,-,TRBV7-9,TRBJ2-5,TGTGCCAGCAGCTTGGCTGGACAGGGTTTAGAGACCCAGTACTTC,CASSLAGQGLETQYF
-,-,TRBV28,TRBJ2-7,TGTGCCAGCAGTGCTCCGACAGAGTTCTCCTACGAGCAGTACTTC,CASSAPTEFSYEQYF
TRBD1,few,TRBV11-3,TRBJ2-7,TGTGCCAGCAGACCCAGGGACAGCTACGAGCAGTACTTC,CASRPRDSYEQYF
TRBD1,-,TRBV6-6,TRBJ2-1,TGTGCCAGCAGTTATGGAACAGGGGATGAGCAGTTCTTC,CASSYGTGDEQFF
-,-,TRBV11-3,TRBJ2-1,TGTGCCAGCAGCCGCTTAGCCTTCGATGAGCAGTTCTTC,CASSRLAFDEQFF
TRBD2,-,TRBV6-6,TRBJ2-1,TGTGCCAGCAGCCCTCGACTAGCGGGGCGCGAGCAGTTCTTC,CASSPRLAGREQFF
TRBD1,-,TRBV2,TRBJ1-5,TGTGCCAGCAGTATAGACAGGGGGGGCGGTCAGCCCCAGCATTTT,CASSIDRGGGQPQHF
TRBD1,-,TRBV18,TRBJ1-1,TGTGCCAGCTCCCCGACAGGGGGAAGGGAAGCTTTCTTT,CASSPTGGREAFF
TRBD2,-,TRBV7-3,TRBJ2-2,TGTGCCAGCAGCTCCACGGGACTAGCCACCGGGGAGCTGTTTTTT,CASSSTGLATGELFF
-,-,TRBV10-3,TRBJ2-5,TGTGCCACCGCTACGGGGGAGGATTCGTACCAAGAGACCCAGTACTTC,CATATGEDSYQETQYF
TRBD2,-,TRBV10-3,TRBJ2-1,TGTGCCATCAGTGGACTCGCGGGGGGTTCCTACAATGAGCAGTTCTTC,CAISGLAGGSYNEQFF
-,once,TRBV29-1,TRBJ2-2,TGCAGCGTGAAAACAGGGAACACCGGGGAGCTGTTTTTT,CSVKTGNTGELFF
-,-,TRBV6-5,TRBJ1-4,TGTGCCAGCAGTTACTCGGGGGGGGAAAAACTGTTTTTT,CASSYSGGEKLFF
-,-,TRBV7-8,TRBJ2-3,TGTGCCAGCAGCTTAGTTAGGCGGCTGGGCACAGATACGCAGTATTTT,CASSLVRRLGTDTQYF
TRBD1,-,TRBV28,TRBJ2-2,TGTGCCAGCACTTATGACAGGGTTGGGGCCGGGGAGCTGTTTTTT,CASTYDRVGAGELFF
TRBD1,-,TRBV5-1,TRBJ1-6,TGCGCCAGCAGCTTGGGACAGGGGGGACCCCTCCACTTT,CASSLGQGGPLHF
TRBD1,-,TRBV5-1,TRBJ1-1,TGCGCCAGCAGCCGGGACAGACAGAACACTGAAGCTTTCTTT,CASSRDRQNTEAFF
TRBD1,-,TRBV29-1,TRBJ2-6,TGCAGCGTGGCCTCGGGACAGCCCTCTGGGGCCAACGTCCTGACTTTC,CSVASGQPSGANVLTF
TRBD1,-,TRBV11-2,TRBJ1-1,TGTGCCAGCAGCTTAGTGGGCGGGACAGGGGGCACTGAAGCTTTCTTT,CASSLVGGTGGTEAFF
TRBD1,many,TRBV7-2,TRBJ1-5,TGTGCCAGCAGCCCTCAACCCGGGACAGGGACTCAGCCCCAGCATTTT,CASSPQPGTGTQPQHF
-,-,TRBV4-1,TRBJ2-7,TGCGCCAGCAGCCAAGATCCACACAGCTCCTACGAGCAGTACTTC,CASSQDPHSSYEQYF
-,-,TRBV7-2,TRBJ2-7,TGTGCCAGCAGCTACGGCGGGGGCACCTTAGAGCAGTACTTC,CASSYGGGTLEQYF
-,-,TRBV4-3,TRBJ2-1,TGCGCCAGCAGCCAAGACCATGGGGGCCTCTGGGTCTTC,CASSQDHGGLWVF
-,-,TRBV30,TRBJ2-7,TGTGCCTGGAGGGGGCGGGGGCCCTCCACCGAGCAGTACTTC,CAWRGRGPSTEQYF